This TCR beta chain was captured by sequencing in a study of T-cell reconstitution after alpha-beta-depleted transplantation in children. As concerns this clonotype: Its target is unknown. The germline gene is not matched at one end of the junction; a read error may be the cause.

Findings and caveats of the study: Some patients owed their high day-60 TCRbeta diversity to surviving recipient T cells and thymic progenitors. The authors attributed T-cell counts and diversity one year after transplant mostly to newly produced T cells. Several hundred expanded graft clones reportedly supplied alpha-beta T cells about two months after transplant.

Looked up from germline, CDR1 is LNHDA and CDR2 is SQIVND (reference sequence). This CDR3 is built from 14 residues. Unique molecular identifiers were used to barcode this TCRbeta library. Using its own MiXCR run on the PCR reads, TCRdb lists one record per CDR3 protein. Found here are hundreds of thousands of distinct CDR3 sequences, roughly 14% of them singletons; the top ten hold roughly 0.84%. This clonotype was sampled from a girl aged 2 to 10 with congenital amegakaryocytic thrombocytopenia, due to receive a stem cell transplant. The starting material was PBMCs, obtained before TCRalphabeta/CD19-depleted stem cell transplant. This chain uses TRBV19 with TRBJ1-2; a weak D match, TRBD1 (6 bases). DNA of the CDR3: TGTGCCAGTAGTATCGGGGGCGCGGACTATGGCGACACCTTC. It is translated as CASSIGGADYGDTF.